One and the same sample provided the 25 T cell receptor beta chains below, sequenced in a study of blood T cell repertoires in COVID-19. Assay used: immunoSEQ multiplex PCR; TCRdb lists only in-frame clones, some missing. The sample comprises about 54,000 clones, 83% of which are singletons, and about 2% rests with the top ten. Sequencing was carried out using peripheral blood. Receptors were obtained from a woman aged 60-75 years with acute or convalescent COVID-19.

This clone was observed a single time. This sample also contains other DNA sequences that code for the same CDR3. V usage is TRBV7-9 and J usage is TRBJ1-5; D call uncertain. The germline V and J ends were trimmed by 1 base and 6 bases, with 4 bases remaining between them. Germline values: CDR1 SEHNR, CDR2 FQNEAQ (reference sequence). This CDR3 is built from 12 residues. For the CDR3, the DNA is TGTGCCAGCAGCTTAGACTCTCAGCCCCAGCATTTT. It specifies CASSLDSQPQHF. Based on the CDR3 plus reference TRBV7-9 and TRBJ1-5, the full variable domain is DTGVSQNPRHKITKRGQNVTFRCDPISEHNRLYWYRQTLGQGPEFLTYFQNEAQLEKSRLLSDRFSAERPKGSFSTLEIQRTEQGDSAMYLCASSLDSQPQHFGDGTRLSIL.

The chain links TRBV30 to TRBJ1-5; 9 nucleotides line up with TRBD1. Losses at the gene ends were 1 base for V and 6 bases for J; bases not matched to a gene: 4. Germline V gene lookup returns CDR1 GTSNPN and CDR2 SVGIG (reference sequence). The CDR3 has 14 residues. The CDR3 region is CAWSGTGDGQPQHF. CDR3 sequence (DNA): TGTGCCTGGAGTGGGACAGGGGACGGTCAGCCCCAGCATTTT.

The chain employs TRBV6-5 and TRBJ1-1; D is uncertain. CDR3 length: 15 amino acids. Trimming took 5 bases from V and 4 from J, leaving 17 bases between them. Germline lookup yields CDR1 MNHEY and CDR2 SVGAGI. CDR3 residues: CASSRGGWGSTEAFF. Written as DNA, the CDR3 is TGTGCCAGCAGTCGGGGAGGTTGGGGAAGCACTGAAGCTTTCTTT.

The chain uses TRBV5-1 and TRBJ1-2; 10 bases match TRBD1. With V trimmed by 2 bases and J by 2 bases, 3 bases remained unmatched. Germline loops: CDR1 SGHRS, CDR2 YFSETQ. This CDR3 region has 15 residues. CDR3 amino acids: CASSFGTGANYGYTF. The CDR3 DNA reads TGCGCCAGCAGCTTTGGGACAGGGGCCAACTATGGCTACACCTTC.

The rearrangement uses TRBV6-5 and TRBJ1-6; no definite D call. This CDR3 has 14 residues. The V gene lost 2 bases and the J gene lost 9 bases, with 11 bases spanning the gap. Germline V CDR1 and CDR2: MNHEY, SVGAGI. CDR3 region: CASSYEVRSSPLHF. In DNA, the CDR3 is TGTGCCAGCAGTTACGAAGTCCGGTCTTCACCCCTCCACTTT.

The table lists this clone with a few counts. CDR3 loop: CAWSMGQGPADTQYF. In nucleotides, the CDR3 is TGTGCCTGGAGTATGGGACAAGGACCGGCAGATACGCAGTATTTT. The chain carries TRBV30 and TRBJ2-3; the D gene is possibly TRBD1 (6 bases). The CDR3 extends over 15 amino acids. Germline CDR1 reads GTSNPN; CDR2 reads SVGIG (reference sequence). V was pared by 2 bases and J by 4 bases, with 16 bases between. The full variable domain, its missing parts supplied by reference TRBV30 and TRBJ2-3, is SQTIHQWPATLVQPVGSPLSLECTVEGTSNPNLYWYRQAAGRGLQLLFYSVGIGQISSEVPQNLSASRPQDRQFILSSKKLLLSDSGFYLCAWSMGQGPADTQYFGPGTRLTVL.

This clone appeared once. The genes are TRBV9 and TRBJ2-1, with TRBD1 matching over 7 bases. The germline V gene encodes CDR1 SGDLS and CDR2 YYNGEE. The length of the CDR3 is 17 residues. The V and J ends lost 4 bases and 5 bases, in that order; junction bases with no gene match: 15. The CDR3 nucleotides are TGTGCCAGCAGCATCCAAACTACAGGGGCCCCAAACAATGAGCAGTTCTTC. Protein product: CASSIQTTGAPNNEQFF.

The CDR3 sequence is CASSEGKGVYDHEAFF. CDR3 DNA: TGTGCCAGCAGTGAAGGCAAAGGGGTTTATGATCACGAAGCTTTCTTT. This chain connects TRBV6-1 to TRBJ1-1; a weak D match, TRBD1 (5 bases). The germline V and J ends were trimmed by 1 base and 8 bases, with 20 bases remaining between them. This CDR3 has 16 amino acids. Germline V gene data show CDR1 as MNHNS and CDR2 as SASEGT.

The chain employs TRBV5-8 and TRBJ1-2, with 12 bases matching TRBD1. The germline V gene has CDR1 SGHTS and CDR2 YDEGEE. V trimming: 4 bases; J trimming: 5 bases; junction bases outside the gene matches: 9. The CDR3 length is 16 residues. CDR3 nucleotide sequence: TGTGCCAGCAGCCCACGGGACAGGGGGCGAAGGTATGGCTACACCTTC. This translates into CASSPRDRGRRYGYTF.

The chain is built from TRBV11-2 and TRBJ1-1; 9 bases agree with TRBD1. Germline V gene sequence: CDR1 SGHAT, CDR2 FQNNGV. The CDR3 runs 15 residues. Unmatched junction bases numbered 2, after V lost 3 bases and J lost 0 bases. The CDR3 DNA is TGTGCCAGCAGCTTCGGGACAGGGATGAACACTGAAGCTTTCTTT. It translates to CASSFGTGMNTEAFF. Full variable domain (outside the CDR3, taken from reference TRBV11-2 and TRBJ1-1): EAGVAQSPRYKIIEKRQSVAFWCNPISGHATLYWYQQILGQGPKLLIQFQNNGVVDDSQLPKDRFSAERLKGVDSTLKIQPAKLEDSAVYLCASSFGTGMNTEAFFGQGTRLTVV.

V usage is TRBV19 and J usage is TRBJ2-7; D is perhaps TRBD1 (6 bases). The ends were cut back, 3 bases at V and 2 bases at J, with 11 bases in the middle. The CDR3 loop spans 14 amino acids. Germline loops: CDR1 LNHDA, CDR2 SQIVND (reference sequence). Written as DNA, the CDR3 is TGTGCCAGTAGTATCTCATGGACAGCCTACGAGCAGTACTTC. Translating gives CASSISWTAYEQYF. The variable domain in full, completed from reference TRBV19 and TRBJ2-7, reads DGGITQSPKYLFRKEGQNVTLSCEQNLNHDAMYWYRQDPGQGLRLIYYSQIVNDFQKGDIAEGYSVSREKKESFPLTVTSAQKNPTAFYLCASSISWTAYEQYFGPGTRLTVT.

This clone has only a few counts. The genes are TRBV7-2 and TRBJ1-6, with TRBD1 as a possible D gene (5 bases). V gave up 5 bases and J gave up 7 bases, with 12 bases separating them. This CDR3 has 14 amino acids. Germline values: CDR1 SGHTA, CDR2 FQGNSA. The CDR3 reads CASSLRGVNSPLHF. The CDR3 DNA reads as TGTGCCAGCAGCCTCCGGGGGGTAAATTCACCCCTCCACTTT.

CDR3 coding DNA: TGTGCCACCAGCAGAGACCGGACGGGGGGAAATCAGCCCCAGCATTTT. Protein sequence: CATSRDRTGGNQPQHF. V and J are TRBV15 and TRBJ1-5, with a tentative D call TRBD1 (5 bases). There are 16 residues in the CDR3. The V end was cut by 0 bases, the J end by 4 bases, with 13 bases between. The germline V gene has CDR1 LNHNV and CDR2 YYDKDF (reference sequence).

This clone has a handful of counts. Just one base apart from a much larger clone, this may be a read error. The chain links TRBV2 to TRBJ1-1; possible D gene TRBD1, 5 bases. The CDR3 runs 13 residues. Germline assignment: CDR1 SNHLY and CDR2 FYNNEI. V lost 5 bases and J lost 1, with 8 bases in between. Here the CDR3 reads CASSLQGNTEAFF. The CDR3, as DNA: TGTGCCAGCAGTTTGCAGGGGAACACTGAAGCTTTCTTT.

The chain carries TRBV5-6 and TRBJ2-5; D is ambiguous. Germline CDR1 reads SGHDT; CDR2 reads YYEEEE. Trimming took off 1 base at V and 1 base at J, with 5 bases between the two ends. The length of the CDR3 is 13 residues. The CDR3 coding sequence is TGTGCCAGCAGCTTGTTAGCCCAAGAGACCCAGTACTTC. Amino acids: CASSLLAQETQYF.

This rearrangement joins TRBV9 to TRBJ2-3, with 14 bases identical to TRBD2. The V segment lost 4 bases and the J segment 6 bases; nucleotides outside the gene matches: 7. There are 16 residues in the CDR3. The germline V gene encodes CDR1 SGDLS and CDR2 YYNGEE. The DNA for the CDR3 is TGTGCCAGCAGCCCAGGACTAGCGGGGGGCGGGGATACGCAGTATTTT. It codes for CASSPGLAGGGDTQYF.

This chain links TRBV7-5 with TRBJ2-7; the table's D call of TRBD2 was not tested on the DNA. TRBV7-5 is a documented pseudogene. This CDR3 has 19 amino acids. CDR3 DNA sequence: TGTGCCAGAAGCTCCGTTTCTTATTTTGGGGGGGTGGAATCCTACGAGCAGTACTTC. Protein sequence: CARSSVSYFGGVESYEQYF.

The chain carries TRBV20-1 and TRBJ1-5; D is uncertain. The CDR3 length is 13 residues. Germline values: CDR1 DFQATT, CDR2 SNEGSKA (reference sequence). V shed 3 bases and J shed 2 bases, with 8 bases lying between them. The CDR3 here is CSASAGGNQPQHF. The CDR3 region has the DNA TGCAGTGCTAGTGCCGGGGGCAATCAGCCCCAGCATTTT.

The chain is built from TRBV15 and TRBJ2-3; D unclear. Germline V gene sequence: CDR1 LNHNV, CDR2 YYDKDF (reference sequence). This CDR3 has 15 residues. V gave up 1 base and J gave up 1 base, with 9 bases separating them. CDR3 region: CATSRVLSGTDTQYF. Here the CDR3 DNA reads TGTGCCACCAGCAGAGTCCTTTCGGGCACAGATACGCAGTATTTT.

The V and J genes are TRBV3-1 (or the pseudogene TRBV3-2) and TRBJ1-6; D may be TRBD1 (6 bases). This CDR3 has 14 residues. V lost 3 bases and J lost 6, with 9 bases in between. Per the germline V gene, CDR1 is LGHDT and CDR2 is YNNKEL (reference sequence). The CDR3 DNA reads as TGTGCCAGCAGCCAGGGACAAGTTAATTCACCCCTCCACTTT. Its translation is CASSQGQVNSPLHF.

The rearrangement links TRBV15 to TRBJ2-4; D might be TRBD2 (5 bases). The germline V gene has CDR1 LNHNV and CDR2 YYDKDF (reference sequence). Trimming stripped 0 bases from V and 7 bases from J, with 16 bases between. This CDR3 has 16 amino acids. The CDR3 is CATSRDSQVRGNIQYF. The CDR3 bases are TGTGCCACCAGCAGAGATTCGCAGGTCCGAGGGAACATTCAGTACTTC.

Written as DNA, the CDR3 is TGTGCCAGCAGTCCAGGAGGGGTAGCGGGGATCTACGAGCAGTACTTC. It specifies CASSPGGVAGIYEQYF. V usage is TRBV28 and J usage is TRBJ2-7, with 8 bases matching TRBD2. CDR1 MDHEN and CDR2 SYDVKM come from the germline V gene. This CDR3 is built from 16 residues. Losses at the gene ends were 5 bases for V and 3 bases for J; bases not matched to a gene: 12.

The genes are TRBV4-1 and TRBJ2-5, with 11 bases matching TRBD2. Germline CDR1 reads MGHRA; CDR2 reads YSYEKL. The J segment lost 5 bases and the V segment lost 1 base, leaving 9 bases of the junction unmatched. This CDR3 region has 17 residues. The CDR3 DNA reads as TGCGCCAGCAGCCAAGCTCCCGGGACTAGCGGCGGGGAGACCCAGTACTTC. This gives the protein CASSQAPGTSGGETQYF.

This clone appeared a few times. V and J are TRBV5-6 and TRBJ1-5; weak D call: TRBD1 (5 bases). Per the germline V gene, CDR1 is SGHDT and CDR2 is YYEEEE. V was clipped by 0 bases and J by 0 bases, with 7 bases between them. CDR3 length: 15 residues. The CDR3 sequence: CASSLEGYSNQPQHF. The CDR3 region has the DNA TGTGCCAGCAGCTTGGAGGGGTATAGCAATCAGCCCCAGCATTTT.

This clone has just one count. This sequence joins TRBV5-8 and TRBJ2-5; the D gene is possibly TRBD1 (6 bases). The CDR3 loop spans 14 amino acids. Germline CDR1 is SGHTS and CDR2 is YDEGEE. Trimming left V 4 bases short and J 1 base short, with 11 bases between. CDR3 DNA: TGTGCCAGCAGCCTATTACAGGGCCAAGAGACCCAGTACTTC. It codes for CASSLLQGQETQYF.